The 23 T cell receptor beta chains in this list originate from one sample, sequenced in a study of regulatory T cells in long-lasting Graves disease. To make TCR beta libraries, researchers used iRepertoire HTBI primers and Arm-PCR of CDR3 regions. TCRdb fed the multiplex PCR reads into MiXCR, producing one record per CDR3 protein. The data show hundreds of thousands of distinct CDR3 sequences, roughly 20% seen once. Regarding time point: persistent/refractory GD, antithyroid drugs over 5 years with positive TRAb. RNA extracted from PBMCs served as the sequencing template. Material: peripheral blood mononuclear cells (PBMCs), obtained when the disease was refractory, from a patient treated with antithyroid drugs. Source of these receptors: a female donor with Graves disease.

The chain combines TRBV12-3 or TRBV12-4 with TRBJ2-6; tentatively, D is TRBD1 (6 bases). V was clipped by 6 bases and J by 4 bases, with 13 bases between them. The CDR3 runs 15 residues. The CDR3 nucleotides are TGTGCCAGCAGAAAAACAGGGTGGGGGGCCAACGTCCTGACTTTC. Amino acid sequence: CASRKTGWGANVLTF.

The chain employs TRBV28 and TRBJ2-1; D is ambiguous. The CDR3 runs 14 residues. The germline V gene encodes CDR1 MDHEN and CDR2 SYDVKM. With 5 bases removed from V and 0 bases from J, the gap between germline ends came to 8 bases. The CDR3 sequence is CASSPTSSYNEQFF. The CDR3 DNA sequence: TGTGCCAGCAGTCCTACCAGCTCCTACAATGAGCAGTTCTTC.

This rearrangement joins TRBV20-1 to TRBJ1-3; the D gene is possibly TRBD1 (6 bases). Germline V gene sequence: CDR1 DFQATT, CDR2 SNEGSKA (reference sequence). This CDR3 comprises 15 residues. The V end was cut by 2 bases, the J end by 2 bases, with 13 bases between. CDR3 coding DNA: TGCAGTGCTAGAAGGCCACAGGGTGCTGGAAACACCATATATTTT. It codes for CSARRPQGAGNTIYF.

The rearrangement uses TRBV29-1 and TRBJ2-7; 7 bases map to TRBD2. Trimming cost V 6 bases and J 2 bases; bases outside gene matches: 4. CDR1 and CDR2 (germline): SQVTM, ANQGSEA. This CDR3 contains 12 residues. The CDR3 DNA follows: TGCAGCGTAAGGACTAGTACCTACGAGCAGTACTTC. Translated, it gives CSVRTSTYEQYF.

This clonotype came up a few times. The chain has TRBV30 and TRBJ1-3, with unresolved D. Germline V CDR1 and CDR2: GTSNPN, SVGIG (reference sequence). This CDR3 has 16 residues. The V and J ends lost 5 bases and 0 bases respectively, with 17 bases between them. As DNA, the CDR3 is TGTGCCTGGGCCCCTCCCGGGCAGAGCTCTGGAAACACCATATATTTT. Translated, it gives CAWAPPGQSSGNTIYF.

The chain combines TRBV30 with TRBJ2-7, with D perhaps TRBD1 (5 bases). The CDR3 loop spans 14 amino acids. Per germline, CDR1 GTSNPN and CDR2 SVGIG (reference sequence). Between the trimmed V and J ends, which lost 3 bases and 3 bases, there was a span of 15 bases. CDR3 DNA: TGTGCCTGGAGCTCCCCAGGGCATGGCTACGAGCAGTACTTC. It specifies CAWSSPGHGYEQYF.

This clonotype came up many times. V usage is TRBV15 and J usage is TRBJ1-6; 9 nucleotides agree with TRBD1. Germline CDR1 is LNHNV and CDR2 is YYDKDF (reference sequence). Trimming at V came to 4 bases and at J to 7 bases, leaving 5 bases not matched to a gene. The CDR3 is 15 amino acids. CDR3 in amino acids: CATSIDRGNNSPLHF. The CDR3 nucleotides read TGTGCCACCAGCATCGACAGGGGGAACAATTCACCCCTCCACTTT.

The chain couples TRBV3-1 to TRBJ2-4; D possibly corresponds to TRBD1 (6 bases). The length of the CDR3 is 16 residues. V lost 2 bases and J lost 0, with 11 bases in between. Germline V gives CDR1 LGHDT, CDR2 YNNKEL (reference sequence). CDR3 protein: CASSQWGTLAKNIQYF. The CDR3 DNA reads as TGTGCCAGCAGCCAATGGGGGACATTAGCCAAAAACATTCAGTACTTC.

The V gene is TRBV3-1, the J gene TRBJ1-1, with D hard to call. CDR1 and CDR2 (germline): LGHDT, YNNKEL (reference sequence). Deletions cut 0 bases from V and 3 bases from J, with 5 bases between. This CDR3 is 13 amino acids long. This CDR3 reads CASSQEGDTEAFF. Written as DNA, the CDR3 is TGTGCCAGCAGCCAAGAGGGCGACACTGAAGCTTTCTTT.

With regard to this clonotype: This sequence is one base from a far larger clone and is likely a read error. The genes are TRBV6-2 or TRBV6-3 and TRBJ1-1, with no clear D. The CDR3 has 11 residues. Germline CDR1 MNHEY, CDR2 SVGEGT. Here the CDR3 DNA reads TGCGCCAGCGGTGAGCCCTCTGAAGCTTTCTTT. Translating it yields CASGEPSEAFF.

This clonotype was detected ten times or more. J is TRBJ2-5 and V is TRBV5-4; TRBD1 is a possible D gene (5 bases). Between the trimmed V and J ends, which lost 0 bases and 5 bases, there was a span of 11 bases. Germline CDR1 SGHNT, CDR2 YYREEE (reference sequence). CDR3 length: 14 amino acids. CDR3 sequence (DNA): TGTGCCAGCAGCTTGGGACAGTTGGTCGAGACCCAGTACTTC. This translates into CASSLGQLVETQYF.

The chain couples TRBV28 to TRBJ2-2; D possibly corresponds to TRBD2 (6 bases). The CDR3 spans 15 residues. V dropped 5 bases and J dropped 1 base, with 11 bases sitting between them. The germline gives CDR1 MDHEN, CDR2 SYDVKM. The CDR3 here is CASSRSGLNTGELFF. The DNA of the CDR3 is TGTGCCAGCAGTCGCAGCGGGCTGAACACCGGGGAGCTGTTTTTT.

Many counts were recorded for this clonotype. The chain recombines TRBV5-1 with TRBJ2-7; TRBD1 agrees at 7 bases. In germline, CDR1 is SGHRS, CDR2 YFSETQ. This CDR3 spans 15 amino acids. V was clipped by 0 bases and J by 2 bases; unmatched bases: 5. The CDR3 is CASSLDEDRPYEQYF. The CDR3 bases are TGCGCCAGCAGCTTGGATGAGGACAGGCCCTACGAGCAGTACTTC.

This clonotype was counted once. The chain joins TRBV13 to TRBJ2-4; D not resolved. The CDR3 totals 15 residues. The germline V gene has CDR1 PRHDT and CDR2 FYEKMQ (reference sequence). Trimming removed 1 base at V and 0 bases at J, with 7 bases between. The CDR3 loop is CASSLVRQAKNIQYF. The DNA of the CDR3 is TGTGCCAGCAGCTTAGTACGACAAGCCAAAAACATTCAGTACTTC.

This clonotype occurred many times. The V gene is TRBV28, the J gene TRBJ1-1; the D gene is possibly TRBD1 (5 bases). Trimming took 6 bases from V and 1 from J, leaving 15 bases between them. Germline V lookup: CDR1 MDHEN, CDR2 SYDVKM. CDR3 length: 15 residues. Here the CDR3 DNA reads TGTGCCAGCAGCCCCTTGGGGGAAGGGAACACTGAAGCTTTCTTT. Translating it yields CASSPLGEGNTEAFF.

The chain is built from TRBV16 and TRBJ1-3, with TRBD1 matching 7 bases. After removal of 4 bases from V and 2 bases from J, the junction contained 5 bases not matched to a gene. Germline V gene lookup returns CDR1 KGHSY and CDR2 FQNENV. The CDR3 extends over 15 amino acids. The CDR3: CASSPGQATGNTIYF. In DNA, the CDR3 is TGTGCCAGCAGCCCTGGACAGGCAACTGGAAACACCATATATTTT.

The chain is built from TRBV6-2 or TRBV6-3 and TRBJ1-5; TRBD1 is a possible D gene (6 bases). With 2 bases removed from V and 7 bases from J, the gap between germline ends came to 9 bases. The length of the CDR3 is 13 residues. Germline V gene lookup returns CDR1 MNHEY and CDR2 SVGEGT. CDR3 nucleotides: TGTGCCAGCAGTTACCAGGGGCACCAGCCCCAGCATTTT. Translating it yields CASSYQGHQPQHF.

The V call is TRBV19, the J call TRBJ2-2, with D possibly being TRBD2 (5 bases). The CDR3 is 13 residues long. Germline values: CDR1 LNHDA, CDR2 SQIVND (reference sequence). V shed 3 bases and J shed 5 bases, with 7 bases lying between them. CDR3 in amino acids: CASSIRETGELFF. The CDR3 DNA reads TGTGCCAGTAGTATCCGGGAAACCGGGGAGCTGTTTTTT.

Worth noting for this clonotype: This may come from a read error, since a much larger clone is one base off. V usage is TRBV28 and J usage is TRBJ2-7; TRBD2 matches at 7 bases. After removal of 10 bases from V and 2 bases from J, the junction contained 8 bases not matched to a gene. The germline gives CDR1 MDHEN, CDR2 SYDVKM. CDR3 length equals 13 residues. CDR3 residues: CATEAGRAYEQYF. The DNA of the CDR3 is TGTGCCACCGAAGCGGGAAGAGCCTACGAGCAGTACTTC.

With regard to this clonotype: A read error is possible here, since a much larger clone lies one base away. J is TRBJ1-2 and V is TRBV2; 7 nucleotides match TRBD1. This CDR3 contains 12 residues. Germline assignment: CDR1 SNHLY and CDR2 FYNNEI. CDR3 DNA: TGTGCCGGCAGTGAACAGGGGTGGGGCTACACCTTC. Encoded protein: CAGSEQGWGYTF. The full variable domain, rest sourced from reference TRBV2 and TRBJ1-2, is EPEVTQTPSHQVTQMGQEVILRCVPISNHLYFYWYRQILGQKVEFLVSFYNNEISEKSEIFDDQFSVERPDGSNFTLKIRSTKLEDSAMYFCAGSEQGWGYTFGSGTRLTVV.

This clonotype was detected many times. The chain is built from TRBV2 and TRBJ2-7; D remains unclear. The V gene's germline CDR1 is SNHLY and CDR2 FYNNEI. Trimming shortened V by 4 bases and J by 3 bases, and 7 bases separated the two germline ends. This CDR3 has 12 residues. CDR3 sequence reads: CASSGSNYEQYF. In DNA, the CDR3 is TGTGCCAGCAGTGGGAGTAACTACGAGCAGTACTTC. Combining the CDR3 with reference TRBV2 and TRBJ2-7 gives the whole variable domain EPEVTQTPSHQVTQMGQEVILRCVPISNHLYFYWYRQILGQKVEFLVSFYNNEISEKSEIFDDQFSVERPDGSNFTLKIRSTKLEDSAMYFCASSGSNYEQYFGPGTRLTVT.

This clonotype turned up a few times. The chain has TRBV12-3 or TRBV12-4 and TRBJ1-1, with 10 positions matching TRBD1. This CDR3 contains 14 residues. J was trimmed by 3 bases and V by 6 bases; bases with no gene match: 4. The chain's CDR3 is CASRPDRGYTEAFF. The CDR3 nucleotides read TGTGCCAGCAGACCGGACAGGGGGTACACTGAAGCTTTCTTT.

This clonotype was observed many times. The J gene is TRBJ2-2, the V gene TRBV30; D gene unclear. Trimming cost V 6 bases and J 2 bases, with 4 bases left between them. There are 11 residues in the CDR3. Germline CDR1 reads GTSNPN; CDR2 reads SVGIG (reference sequence). The CDR3 coding sequence is TGTGCCTGTGGCAACACCGGGGAGCTGTTTTTT. Protein sequence: CACGNTGELFF.